Below, 9 T cell receptor beta chains from the same sample are listed, as sequenced in a study of cytomegalovirus exposure and HLA in healthy donors. Primers: 60 Vbeta forward and 13 Jbeta reverse. Repertoires were generated with immunoSEQ multiplex PCR, while TCRdb's copy carries only in-frame clones and drops some. The repertoire holds about 78,000 clones, with more than 65% as singletons. The sample taken for sequencing was PBMCs. These receptor sequences come from a woman aged 40 to 50 in good health and CMV-seropositive.

V gene TRBV30 combines with J gene TRBJ1-5, with a weak D call TRBD1 (5 bases). The CDR3 has 14 residues. Germline V gives CDR1 GTSNPN, CDR2 SVGIG (reference sequence). V was trimmed by 0 bases and J by 1 base, leaving 7 bases between them. CDR3 sequence reads: CAWSVKGSNQPQHF. The CDR3 DNA is TGTGCCTGGAGTGTGAAGGGGAGCAATCAGCCCCAGCATTTT. Supplemented by reference TRBV30 and TRBJ1-5, the full variable domain reads SQTIHQWPATLVQPVGSPLSLECTVEGTSNPNLYWYRQAAGRGLQLLFYSVGIGQISSEVPQNLSASRPQDRQFILSSKKLLLSDSGFYLCAWSVKGSNQPQHFGDGTRLSIL.

The chain's CDR3 is CASSSGTGLNTEAFF. The CDR3 bases are TGTGCCAGCAGCTCCGGGACAGGGCTGAACACTGAAGCTTTCTTT. This chain connects TRBV7-6 to TRBJ1-1; 9 bases are shared with TRBD1. Germline assignment: CDR1 SGHVS and CDR2 FNYEAQ. The trim removed 4 bases at V and 0 bases at J, leaving 3 bases unmatched. There are 15 residues in the CDR3.

The V gene is TRBV28, the J gene TRBJ1-3, with D uncertain. The germline V gene has CDR1 MDHEN and CDR2 SYDVKM. Trimming stripped 8 bases from V and 0 bases from J, with 11 bases between. The CDR3 length is 14 residues. The CDR3 sequence: CASQRVISGNTIYF. The CDR3 DNA reads TGTGCCAGCCAACGGGTCATCTCTGGAAACACCATATATTTT.

The V gene is TRBV7-2, the J gene TRBJ1-5, with 8 bases matching TRBD1. CDR1 and CDR2 from the germline V gene are SGHTA and FQGNSA. The CDR3 contains 14 residues. J lost 6 bases, V lost 1 base, and 2 bases had no gene match. The CDR3 here is CASSLGGTGQPQHF. The CDR3 coding sequence is TGTGCCAGCAGCTTAGGAGGGACAGGTCAGCCCCAGCATTTT.

This chain links TRBV5-6 with TRBJ1-1; 8 bases are shared with TRBD1. The J segment lost 1 base and the V segment lost 4 bases, leaving 6 bases of the junction unmatched. The CDR3 is 15 residues long. CDR1 and CDR2 from the germline V gene are SGHDT and YYEEEE. The CDR3 DNA reads as TGTGCCAGCAGCCAACCGGGACAGGCGAACACTGAAGCTTTCTTT. Protein sequence: CASSQPGQANTEAFF.

The genes are TRBV5-8 and TRBJ1-2, with D hard to call. Trimming took off 1 base at V and 0 bases at J, with 10 bases between the two ends. The CDR3 has 15 amino acids. Germline assignment: CDR1 SGHTS and CDR2 YDEGEE. In DNA, the CDR3 is TGTGCCAGCAGCTTGTTTCGAATAGCTAACTATGGCTACACCTTC. Its translation: CASSLFRIANYGYTF.

The table lists this clone with a count of one. The chain employs TRBV25-1 and TRBJ2-7; 9 bases are shared with TRBD2. The germline gives CDR1 MGHDK, CDR2 SYGVNS. After removal of 1 base from V and 1 base from J, the junction contained 5 bases not matched to a gene. The CDR3 is 16 residues long. CDR3 in DNA: TGTGCCAGCAGTGAATTTGCGGGAGGGCTTTCCTACGAGCAGTACTTC. Protein: CASSEFAGGLSYEQYF.

The chain joins TRBV9 to TRBJ1-2, with D perhaps TRBD1 (6 bases). Trimming stripped 4 bases from V and 1 base from J, with 23 bases between. The germline gives CDR1 SGDLS, CDR2 YYNGEE. This CDR3 is built from 18 residues. As DNA, the CDR3 is TGTGCCAGCAGCCATGGGAAAGGACAGTTGTTCTTTAACTATGGCTACACCTTC. Protein product: CASSHGKGQLFFNYGYTF.

The count of this clone is one. The chain recombines TRBV29-1 with TRBJ1-1; D is undetermined. The V gene lost 0 bases and the J gene lost 6 bases, with 14 bases spanning the gap. CDR1 is SQVTM and CDR2 is ANQGSEA in the germline V gene. The CDR3 has 14 amino acids. CDR3 sequence reads: CSVEDLRARAEAFF. The CDR3 nucleotides read TGCAGCGTTGAAGATCTTCGGGCGAGGGCTGAAGCTTTCTTT.